One and the same sample provided the 20 T cell receptor beta chains below, sequenced in a study of control samples from healthy donors and cancer patients. The repertoire was sequenced with immunoSEQ multiplex PCR; TCRdb's copy has only in-frame clones and lacks some. The table has approximately 140,000 clones, less than 95% seen once. Sequenced material: blood. All receptors derive from a man between 18 and 29 years old in good health.

The gene calls are TRBV4-1 and TRBJ2-3; 7 positions agree with TRBD2. The germline V gene encodes CDR1 MGHRA and CDR2 YSYEKL. The CDR3 length is 15 residues. V gave up 2 bases and J gave up 6 bases; unmatched junction bases: 8. The chain's CDR3 is CASSQFVGSGDTQYF. CDR3 nucleotide sequence: TGCGCCAGCAGCCAATTCGTGGGTAGCGGGGATACGCAGTATTTT.

The chain has TRBV18 and TRBJ1-1; 7 bases are a match to TRBD1. Germline values: CDR1 KGHSH, CDR2 LQKENI. This CDR3 is 14 amino acids long. Germline trimming cut 5 bases from V and 5 bases from J; bases unmatched to any gene: 8. The CDR3 loop reads CASSSRQGGTEAFF. The CDR3, as DNA: TGTGCCAGCTCATCAAGACAGGGTGGAACTGAAGCTTTCTTT.

This clone is termed medium-sized. The CDR3 bases are TGTGCCACCAGTGATGACAGGGGGGACACTGAAGCTTTCTTT. It codes for CATSDDRGDTEAFF. The genes are TRBV24-1 and TRBJ1-1, with TRBD1 matching over 9 bases. Trimming at V came to 3 bases and at J to 3 bases, leaving 1 base not matched to a gene. This CDR3 contains 14 residues. CDR1 KGHDR and CDR2 SFDVKD come from the germline V gene.

This chain joins TRBV7-2 and TRBJ2-7; 7 bases map to TRBD1. Germline-derived CDR1 and CDR2 are SGHTA and FQGNSA. The CDR3 totals 14 residues. Germline trimming cut 4 bases from V and 2 bases from J; bases unmatched to any gene: 5. CDR3 sequence reads: CASSSGQVPYEQYF. The CDR3 DNA follows: TGTGCCAGCAGCTCAGGACAGGTACCCTACGAGCAGTACTTC.

In the case of this clone: Other DNA sequences from this sample encode an identical CDR3 as well. The V gene is TRBV7-3, the J gene TRBJ1-5, with D perhaps TRBD1 (5 bases). V was cut by 6 bases and J by 7 bases, with 13 bases left in between. CDR3 length: 13 residues. Germline CDR1 SGHTA, CDR2 FQGTGA. As DNA, the CDR3 is TGTGCCAGCAGTACGGGACCGCAACAGCCCCAGCATTTT. Amino acids: CASSTGPQQPQHF.

The table lists this clone with many counts. This chain links TRBV6-5 with TRBJ2-5; TRBD2 might be the D (6 bases). Between the trimmed V and J ends, which lost 6 bases and 5 bases, there was a span of 19 bases. The CDR3 is 15 residues long. Germline V gene data show CDR1 as MNHEY and CDR2 as SVGAGI. CDR3 nucleotides: TGTGCCAGCAGCACCGGGACTTCATCAATGGAGACCCAGTACTTC. It codes for CASSTGTSSMETQYF.

The chain has TRBV30 and TRBJ1-2; 10 nucleotides agree with TRBD1. CDR1 is GTSNPN and CDR2 is SVGIG in the germline V gene (reference sequence). The CDR3 consists of 13 residues. After removal of 8 bases from V and 4 bases from J, the junction contained 7 bases not matched to a gene. This chain's CDR3 is CAGSGTGAYGYTF. Here the CDR3 DNA reads TGTGCCGGTTCCGGGACAGGGGCCTATGGCTACACCTTC.

CDR3 sequence (DNA): TGCGCCAGCAGCTTGGAGGGGACCATACAAGAGACCCAGTACTTC. Protein: CASSLEGTIQETQYF. The rearrangement links TRBV5-1 to TRBJ2-5; the D gene could be TRBD1 or TRBD2 (5 bases each). Germline V lookup: CDR1 SGHRS, CDR2 YFSETQ. The V gene lost 0 bases and the J gene lost 2 bases, with 11 bases spanning the gap. The CDR3 loop spans 15 amino acids.

This clone was found once. V gene TRBV25-1 combines with J gene TRBJ2-3; 10 bases fit TRBD1. Germline CDR1 and CDR2: MGHDK and SYGVNS. V lost 1 base to trimming and J lost 0 bases; unmatched junction nucleotides: 4. CDR3 length: 17 amino acids. CDR3 nucleotides: TGTGCCAGCAGTGAATGGGGGACAGGGGTAAGCACAGATACGCAGTATTTT. Translating gives CASSEWGTGVSTDTQYF.

The chain carries TRBV21-1 and TRBJ1-6; the table's D call, TRBD1, was not checked against the DNA. TRBV21-1 is annotated as a pseudogene. The CDR3 sequence is 13 residues long. The DNA for the CDR3 is TGTGCCAGCAGCAAAGGATCGACAGAAGCCCTCCACTTT. It is translated as CASSKGSTEALHF.

The gene calls are TRBV24-1 and TRBJ2-3; 7 positions agree with TRBD1. Trimming removed 4 bases from V and 0 bases from J; junction bases left unmatched: 6. This CDR3 is 16 amino acids long. Germline CDR1 and CDR2: KGHDR and SFDVKD. In DNA form, the CDR3 reads TGTGCCACCAGTGACCGGGGACAGTCTAGCACAGATACGCAGTATTTT. Its protein product is CATSDRGQSSTDTQYF.

This chain links TRBV11-2 with TRBJ2-2; perhaps TRBD1 as D (5 bases). Germline V gene sequence: CDR1 SGHAT, CDR2 FQNNGV. The CDR3 totals 16 residues. Trimming removed 4 bases from V and 3 bases from J, with 15 bases in between. CDR3 region: CASSSNLGRDTGELFF. For the CDR3, the DNA is TGTGCCAGCAGCTCCAATCTGGGCAGGGACACCGGGGAGCTGTTTTTT. The full variable domain, completed using reference TRBV11-2 and TRBJ2-2, is EAGVAQSPRYKIIEKRQSVAFWCNPISGHATLYWYQQILGQGPKLLIQFQNNGVVDDSQLPKDRFSAERLKGVDSTLKIQPAKLEDSAVYLCASSSNLGRDTGELFFGEGSRLTVL.

This clone was detected only once. The genes are TRBV12-3 or TRBV12-4 and TRBJ1-1; TRBD1 matches 9 bases. The CDR3 totals 12 residues. V shed 4 bases and J 10 bases; nucleotides not matched to a gene: 4. This chain's CDR3 is CASSWGTGTAFF. The CDR3 DNA is TGTGCCAGCAGTTGGGGGACAGGGACAGCTTTCTTT.

This rearrangement joins TRBV9 to TRBJ2-2; 10 bases agree with TRBD1. Germline V gene sequence: CDR1 SGDLS, CDR2 YYNGEE. CDR3 length: 16 residues. Trimming at V came to 0 bases and at J to 4 bases, leaving 3 bases not matched to a gene. The CDR3 DNA reads as TGTGCCAGCAGCGTAGGACAGGGGGCAGGCACCGGGGAGCTGTTTTTT. Protein product: CASSVGQGAGTGELFF.

This clone was counted between two and nine times. The V and J genes are TRBV19 and TRBJ1-5; TRBD1 might be the D (5 bases). Germline CDR1 is LNHDA and CDR2 is SQIVND (reference sequence). The CDR3 runs to 15 residues. V was clipped by 6 bases and J by 0 bases, with 12 bases between them. The CDR3 spells CASSWTFNSNQPQHF. The CDR3 DNA sequence: TGTGCCAGTAGCTGGACATTTAATAGCAATCAGCCCCAGCATTTT.

The rearrangement uses TRBV3-1 (or the pseudogene TRBV3-2) and TRBJ1-5, with D perhaps matching TRBD1 (5 bases). The CDR3 runs to 15 residues. The V gene's germline CDR1 is LGHDT and CDR2 YNNKEL (reference sequence). The V end lost 4 bases, the J end lost 3 bases, and 13 bases lay between the germline ends. The CDR3 sequence: CASSPGTISNQPQHF. The CDR3, as DNA: TGTGCCAGCAGCCCCGGGACGATATCCAATCAGCCCCAGCATTTT.

This chain joins TRBV7-9 and TRBJ1-5; D not certain. V lost 1 base and J lost 7, with 8 bases in between. Per germline, CDR1 SEHNR and CDR2 FQNEAQ (reference sequence). The CDR3 extends over 13 amino acids. The CDR3 DNA reads as TGTGCCAGCAGCTTAGGAGTAGAACAGCCCCAGCATTTT. This translates into CASSLGVEQPQHF.

This clone was counted once. This sequence joins TRBV27 and TRBJ2-4; D gene unclear. Germline V gives CDR1 MNHEY, CDR2 SMNVEV (reference sequence). The CDR3 loop spans 14 amino acids. The ends were cut back, 6 bases at V and 0 bases at J, with 9 bases in the middle. CDR3 coding DNA: TGTGCCAGCAGGACGACTCTAGCCAAAAACATTCAGTACTTC. Translating it yields CASRTTLAKNIQYF.

Written as DNA, the CDR3 is TGCAGCGTTGTGAGGGCTAACTATGGCTACACCTTC. This codes for CSVVRANYGYTF. The rearrangement uses TRBV29-1 and TRBJ1-2; D gene ambiguous. V was pared by 4 bases and J by 0 bases, with 6 bases between. This CDR3 is built from 12 residues. CDR1 is SQVTM, CDR2 ANQGSEA, per germline.

The rearrangement uses TRBV2 and TRBJ2-2; D call uncertain. Trimming took off 3 bases at V and 7 bases at J, with 3 bases between the two ends. Looked up from germline, CDR1 is SNHLY and CDR2 is FYNNEI. This CDR3 comprises 11 residues. CDR3 loop: CASSEDGELFF. CDR3 nucleotides: TGTGCCAGCAGTGAGGACGGGGAGCTGTTTTTT. The full variable domain, its missing parts supplied by reference TRBV2 and TRBJ2-2, is EPEVTQTPSHQVTQMGQEVILRCVPISNHLYFYWYRQILGQKVEFLVSFYNNEISEKSEIFDDQFSVERPDGSNFTLKIRSTKLEDSAMYFCASSEDGELFFGEGSRLTVL.